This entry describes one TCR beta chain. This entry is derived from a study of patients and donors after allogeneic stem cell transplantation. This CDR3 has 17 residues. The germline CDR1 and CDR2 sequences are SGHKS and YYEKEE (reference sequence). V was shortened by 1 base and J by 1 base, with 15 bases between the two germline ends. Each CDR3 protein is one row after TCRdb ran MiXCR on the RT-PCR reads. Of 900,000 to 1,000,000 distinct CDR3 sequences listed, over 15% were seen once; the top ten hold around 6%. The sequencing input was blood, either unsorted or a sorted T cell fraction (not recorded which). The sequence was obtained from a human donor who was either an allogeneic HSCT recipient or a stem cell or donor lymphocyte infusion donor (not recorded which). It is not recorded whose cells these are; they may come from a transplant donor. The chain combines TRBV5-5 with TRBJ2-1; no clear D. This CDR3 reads CASSLNQVFRSYNEQFF. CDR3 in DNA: TGTGCCAGCAGCTTGAATCAGGTTTTCAGGTCCTACAATGAGCAGTTCTTC.